These 15 T cell receptor beta chains share one sample of origin, sequenced in a study of blood T cells in healthy people across ages. With a J-beta primer mix and a sample-barcoded 5' primer, a second PCR ran roughly 7 to 11 cycles. TCRdb used MiXCR to reprocess the 5' RACE reads, holding one entry per CDR3 protein. The table lists roughly 730,000 distinct CDR3 sequences, approximately 60% of them singletons, with around 25% in the top ten. Sequencing was performed on blood. The origin of the receptors is a man aged 40-50 years in good health.

This chain joins TRBV5-1 and TRBJ2-1, with a weak D call TRBD1 (5 bases). The V end was cut by 3 bases, the J end by 5 bases, with 9 bases between. The CDR3 contains 13 residues. CDR1 is SGHRS, CDR2 YFSETQ, per germline. In DNA form, the CDR3 reads TGCGCCAGCAGCTCGACAGCAAACAATGAGCAGTTCTTC. Translated: CASSSTANNEQFF.

The V gene is TRBV20-1, the J gene TRBJ1-2, with D tentatively TRBD1 (6 bases). V was clipped by 1 base and J by 5 bases, with 14 bases between them. Per germline, CDR1 DFQATT and CDR2 SNEGSKA (reference sequence). The CDR3 consists of 14 residues. The CDR3 protein is CSARVLHQGYGYTF. In nucleotides, the CDR3 is TGCAGTGCTAGAGTCCTGCATCAGGGGTATGGCTACACCTTC.

The gene calls are TRBV28 and TRBJ2-7; D might be TRBD1 (5 bases). CDR3 length: 12 residues. V lost 4 bases to trimming and J lost 5 bases, with 9 bases between them. CDR1 and CDR2 (germline): MDHEN, SYDVKM. CDR3 nucleotides: TGTGCCAGCAGTTCGGACACAAACGAGCAGTACTTC. Encoded protein: CASSSDTNEQYF.

This clonotype occurred a few times. The chain is built from TRBV29-1 and TRBJ1-2, with D possibly matching TRBD1 (5 bases). Germline V lookup: CDR1 SQVTM, CDR2 ANQGSEA. Between the trimmed V and J ends, which lost 4 bases and 0 bases, there was a span of 9 bases. The CDR3 runs to 13 residues. In DNA, the CDR3 is TGCAGCGTTGGTGGGGGATCTAACTATGGCTACACCTTC. Residues: CSVGGGSNYGYTF. The full variable domain, rest sourced from reference TRBV29-1 and TRBJ1-2, is SAVISQKPSRDICQRGTSLTIQCQVDSQVTMMFWYRQQPGQSLTLIATANQGSEATYESGFVIDKFPISRPNLTFSTLTVSNMSPEDSSIYLCSVGGGSNYGYTFGSGTRLTVV.

This rearrangement joins TRBV11-1 to TRBJ1-6; TRBD1 is a possible D gene (5 bases). CDR1 and CDR2 from the germline V gene are SGHAT and FQDESV (reference sequence). The CDR3 loop spans 14 amino acids. V was cut by 4 bases and J by 7 bases, with 11 bases left in between. In DNA, the CDR3 is TGTGCCAGCAGCTCGACCTCAGGGAATTCACCCCTCCACTTT. It encodes CASSSTSGNSPLHF.

The chain links TRBV5-8 to TRBJ2-3; 9 nucleotides agree with TRBD1. CDR1 and CDR2 from the germline V gene are SGHTS and YDEGEE. Trimming at V came to 2 bases and at J to 4 bases, leaving 5 bases not matched to a gene. The CDR3 has 15 amino acids. CDR3 nucleotides: TGTGCCAGCAGCTTTGGGGACAGGGTCGCAGATACGCAGTATTTT. Translating it yields CASSFGDRVADTQYF.

This clonotype was picked up one time. The chain employs TRBV28 and TRBJ1-2; D may be TRBD1 (6 bases). The CDR3 runs to 15 residues. CDR1 MDHEN and CDR2 SYDVKM come from the germline V gene. The V end was cut by 6 bases, the J end by 2 bases, with 16 bases between. The CDR3 coding sequence is TGTGCCAGCAGGCGACACGGAACAGGGAACTATGGCTACACCTTC. This codes for CASRRHGTGNYGYTF.

The chain recombines TRBV20-1 with TRBJ2-7; 9 bases match TRBD2. This CDR3 comprises 16 residues. After removal of 0 bases from V and 2 bases from J, the junction contained 8 bases not matched to a gene. Germline values: CDR1 DFQATT, CDR2 SNEGSKA (reference sequence). In DNA, the CDR3 is TGCAGTGCTAGAGACAATAGCGGGAGAGTACCCTACGAGCAGTACTTC. It codes for CSARDNSGRVPYEQYF.

CDR3 coding DNA: TGTGCCAGCACCCCAGGGCAGGGTGGAGTGAACACTGAAGCTTTCTTT. This translates into CASTPGQGGVNTEAFF. The rearrangement links TRBV27 to TRBJ1-1; maybe TRBD1 (5 bases). The ends were cut back, 7 bases at V and 0 bases at J, with 18 bases in the middle. CDR1 and CDR2 (germline): MNHEY, SMNVEV (reference sequence). The CDR3 has 16 residues.

In its sample, this clonotype was seen many times. This chain joins TRBV7-3 and TRBJ2-5; D perhaps matches TRBD2 (5 bases). V was shortened by 1 base and J by 4 bases, with 7 bases between the two germline ends. This CDR3 is 13 amino acids long. Looked up from germline, CDR1 is SGHTA and CDR2 is FQGTGA. The CDR3 DNA reads as TGTGCCAGCAGCTTAAGTGGGAGAGAGACCCAGTACTTC. Translation gives CASSLSGRETQYF.

This clonotype showed up just a few times. The chain couples TRBV9 to TRBJ1-2, with D unclear. V shed 0 bases and J shed 0 bases, with 6 bases lying between them. This CDR3 comprises 14 residues. The germline V gene has CDR1 SGDLS and CDR2 YYNGEE. Here the CDR3 DNA reads TGTGCCAGCAGCGTAGATTCAGCTAACTATGGCTACACCTTC. Protein sequence: CASSVDSANYGYTF.

The chain recombines TRBV4-1 with TRBJ2-5, with 10 nucleotides matching TRBD2. The germline CDR1 and CDR2 sequences are MGHRA and YSYEKL. After removal of 1 base from V and 2 bases from J, the junction contained 7 bases not matched to a gene. There are 17 residues in the CDR3. For the CDR3, the DNA is TGCGCCAGCAGCCAAGTGCAGGGACTAGCGAGGCAAGAGACCCAGTACTTC. This codes for CASSQVQGLARQETQYF.

The CDR3 DNA sequence: TGCAGTGCCGGCTGGGAGACCCAGTTCTTC. This codes for CSAGWETQFF. This chain joins TRBV20-1 and TRBJ2-5; D might be TRBD2 (5 bases). The J call may be in error: the DNA end matches TRBJ2-1 better. The germline V gene encodes CDR1 DFQATT and CDR2 SNEGSKA (reference sequence). The CDR3 contains 10 residues.

The genes are TRBV2 and TRBJ2-1; either TRBD1 or TRBD2 may supply D (6 bases each). The CDR3 is made up of 14 amino acids. CDR1 is SNHLY, CDR2 FYNNEI, per germline. V lost 8 bases to trimming and J lost 2 bases, with 13 bases between them. CDR3 protein: CASPGAGPYNEQFF. The CDR3 DNA follows: TGTGCCAGCCCGGGGGCGGGGCCCTACAATGAGCAGTTCTTC.

This rearrangement joins TRBV28 to TRBJ2-1; 7 bases agree with TRBD2. V lost 6 bases to trimming and J lost 4 bases; unmatched junction nucleotides: 12. Germline V CDR1 and CDR2: MDHEN, SYDVKM. The CDR3 is made up of 16 amino acids. The chain's CDR3 is CASSLWESGRYNEQFF. The CDR3 DNA reads TGTGCCAGCAGCCTCTGGGAGTCCGGGAGGTACAATGAGCAGTTCTTC.